A selection of T cell receptor beta chains follows, all from one sample in a study of blood T cell repertoires in COVID-19. The table came from immunoSEQ multiplex PCR; TCRdb's copy has only in-frame clones and leaves some out. The table records 95,000 to 110,000 clones, 89% of them present only once. Sequencing was done on a sample of peripheral blood. The receptors stem from a woman aged 60-70 years with acute or convalescent COVID-19. The CDR3 runs from the conserved cysteine through the conserved F or W. The order of the fields is V gene, clone size, D gene, J gene, CDR3 DNA, CDR3 protein. D genes are given only for firm matches. The size of a clone is reported for some rows only, either as once, few or many, or as a class for expanded clones.

v_call: TRBV7-9; clone_size: .; d_call: .; j_call: TRBJ2-5; cdr3_nt: TGTGCCAGCAGCCGTGCTAGCGAACGAAGACAAGAGACCCAGTACTTC; cdr3_aa: CASSRASERRQETQYF
v_call: TRBV19; clone_size: .; d_call: .; j_call: TRBJ2-5; cdr3_nt: TGTGCCAGTAGTAGGTACCGGGATTTCCAAGAGACCCAGTACTTC; cdr3_aa: CASSRYRDFQETQYF
v_call: TRBV19; clone_size: .; d_call: .; j_call: TRBJ2-1; cdr3_nt: TGTGCCAGTAGTACTGGGACTGCAGATGAGCAGTTCTTC; cdr3_aa: CASSTGTADEQFF
v_call: TRBV11-2; clone_size: .; d_call: TRBD1; j_call: TRBJ2-5; cdr3_nt: TGTGCCAGCAGCTCCACAGGGGCACAAGAGACCCAGTACTTC; cdr3_aa: CASSSTGAQETQYF
v_call: TRBV11-3; clone_size: .; d_call: .; j_call: TRBJ1-6; cdr3_nt: TGTGCCAGCAGCTTAGACGGGGGAATTACACCCCTCCACTTT; cdr3_aa: CASSLDGGITPLHF
v_call: TRBV2; clone_size: .; d_call: .; j_call: TRBJ1-1; cdr3_nt: TGTGCCAGCAGTGAAGCGCTTCGGAGGAACACTGAAGCTTTCTTT; cdr3_aa: CASSEALRRNTEAFF
v_call: TRBV6-5; clone_size: once; d_call: TRBD1; j_call: TRBJ1-4; cdr3_nt: TGTGCCAGCACCCGACAGGGGGCTACCAATGAAAAACTGTTTTTT; cdr3_aa: CASTRQGATNEKLFF
v_call: TRBV6-4; clone_size: .; d_call: .; j_call: TRBJ1-2; cdr3_nt: TGTGCCAGCAGTGTGGGGCAGAACTATGGCTACACCTTC; cdr3_aa: CASSVGQNYGYTF
v_call: TRBV5-5; clone_size: .; d_call: .; j_call: TRBJ2-3; cdr3_nt: TGTGCCAGCAGCTTGCCCCGAGACACTAGCACAGATACGCAGTATTTT; cdr3_aa: CASSLPRDTSTDTQYF
v_call: TRBV5-1; clone_size: .; d_call: TRBD2; j_call: TRBJ2-1; cdr3_nt: TGCGCCAGCAGCCACGGCGGGAGCTCCTACAATGAGCAGTTCTTC; cdr3_aa: CASSHGGSSYNEQFF
v_call: TRBV28; clone_size: .; d_call: TRBD1; j_call: TRBJ1-2; cdr3_nt: TGTGCCAGCACCCGAGGGGGCAGGGGGGACTATGGCTACACCTTC; cdr3_aa: CASTRGGRGDYGYTF
v_call: TRBV2; clone_size: .; d_call: .; j_call: TRBJ2-3; cdr3_nt: TGTGCCAGCAGTCGGGGGGCAAGGGCTGGAGATACGCAGTATTTT; cdr3_aa: CASSRGARAGDTQYF
v_call: TRBV2; clone_size: .; d_call: .; j_call: TRBJ1-4; cdr3_nt: TGTGCCAGCAGTGAACTGACCGCGGGAAAGGAAAAACTGTTTTTT; cdr3_aa: CASSELTAGKEKLFF
v_call: TRBV5-1; clone_size: .; d_call: .; j_call: TRBJ2-7; cdr3_nt: TGCGCCAGCAGCTTGTCAAGCCAGGCCTACGAGCAGTACTTC; cdr3_aa: CASSLSSQAYEQYF
v_call: TRBV6-4; clone_size: .; d_call: .; j_call: TRBJ1-1; cdr3_nt: TGTGCCAGCAGAGCAGCGGGTCCAAACACTGAAGCTTTCTTT; cdr3_aa: CASRAAGPNTEAFF
v_call: TRBV5-6; clone_size: .; d_call: TRBD1; j_call: TRBJ1-5; cdr3_nt: TGTGCCAGCAGCACCCGGGACAGGGTTTACCAGCCCCAGCATTTT; cdr3_aa: CASSTRDRVYQPQHF
v_call: TRBV4-1; clone_size: .; d_call: .; j_call: TRBJ1-6; cdr3_nt: TGCGCCAGCAGCCAAGAACCATCTGCGGGGTCACCCCTCCACTTT; cdr3_aa: CASSQEPSAGSPLHF
v_call: TRBV28; clone_size: .; d_call: .; j_call: TRBJ1-5; cdr3_nt: TGTGCCAGCAGTTTTCTAACGCAGGGGCCGGGCCAGCCCCAGCATTTT; cdr3_aa: CASSFLTQGPGQPQHF
v_call: TRBV2; clone_size: .; d_call: .; j_call: TRBJ1-4; cdr3_nt: TGTGCCAGCAGTGGGCAGAAGGGGGAAAAACTGTTTTTT; cdr3_aa: CASSGQKGEKLFF
v_call: TRBV7-9; clone_size: .; d_call: TRBD2; j_call: TRBJ2-1; cdr3_nt: TGTGCCAGCAGCTTAGGGCTAGCGGGATTGGATGAGCAGTTCTTC; cdr3_aa: CASSLGLAGLDEQFF
v_call: TRBV7-9; clone_size: .; d_call: .; j_call: TRBJ2-6; cdr3_nt: TGTGCCAGCAGCTCCCGGACAGACTCTGGGGCCAACGTCCTGACTTTC; cdr3_aa: CASSSRTDSGANVLTF
v_call: TRBV27; clone_size: .; d_call: TRBD2; j_call: TRBJ2-2; cdr3_nt: TGTGCCAGCAGTTTATTGGCGGGACTAACTAACACCGGGGAGCTGTTTTTT; cdr3_aa: CASSLLAGLTNTGELFF
v_call: TRBV10-3; clone_size: .; d_call: .; j_call: TRBJ2-1; cdr3_nt: TGTGCCATCAGTGAGTGGGTAAGGGGGAGGGCCTTCTCCGAGCAGTTCTTC; cdr3_aa: CAISEWVRGRAFSEQFF
v_call: TRBV6-5; clone_size: .; d_call: .; j_call: TRBJ1-1; cdr3_nt: TGTGCCAGCAGCCCATACGCCCGGAGGACTGAAGCTTTCTTT; cdr3_aa: CASSPYARRTEAFF
v_call: TRBV30; clone_size: .; d_call: TRBD1; j_call: TRBJ2-1; cdr3_nt: TGTGCCTGGAGTCCGGGACAGGGGGCTGTAAGGTACAATGAGCAGTTCTTC; cdr3_aa: CAWSPGQGAVRYNEQFF
v_call: TRBV14; clone_size: once; d_call: .; j_call: TRBJ1-3; cdr3_nt: TGTGCCAGCAGCCAGAACCCCCCAGTCTCTGGAAACACCATATATTTT; cdr3_aa: CASSQNPPVSGNTIYF
v_call: TRBV2; clone_size: .; d_call: TRBD2; j_call: TRBJ2-1; cdr3_nt: TGTGCCAGCACGCTAGCGGGAGATGAGCAGTTCTTC; cdr3_aa: CASTLAGDEQFF
v_call: TRBV7-3; clone_size: .; d_call: .; j_call: TRBJ2-7; cdr3_nt: TGTGCCAGCAGCTTTCCGGGACTCTCCCTAGGCTACGAGCAGTACTTC; cdr3_aa: CASSFPGLSLGYEQYF
v_call: TRBV3-1/TRBV3-2; clone_size: once; d_call: .; j_call: TRBJ2-1; cdr3_nt: TGTGCCAGCAGCCAAGATTGGGTAGCTTTAAGTCAGTTCTTC; cdr3_aa: CASSQDWVALSQFF
v_call: TRBV5-5; clone_size: .; d_call: .; j_call: TRBJ1-1; cdr3_nt: TGTGCCAGCAGTATGACGGGTCGAGGGAGAACCACTGAAGCTTTCTTT; cdr3_aa: CASSMTGRGRTTEAFF
v_call: TRBV9; clone_size: .; d_call: .; j_call: TRBJ2-3; cdr3_nt: TGTGCCAGCAGCCCCGAGGGCCGAGAGACAGATACGCAGTATTTT; cdr3_aa: CASSPEGRETDTQYF
v_call: TRBV6-5; clone_size: .; d_call: TRBD1; j_call: TRBJ1-6; cdr3_nt: TGTGCCATCAGGCCGACAGGGTCGAATTCACCCCTCCACTTT; cdr3_aa: CAIRPTGSNSPLHF
v_call: TRBV5-6; clone_size: .; d_call: TRBD1; j_call: TRBJ1-1; cdr3_nt: TGTGCCAGCAGCTGGGGACAGATAGGAACTGAAGCTTTCTTT; cdr3_aa: CASSWGQIGTEAFF
v_call: TRBV3-1/TRBV3-2; clone_size: once; d_call: .; j_call: TRBJ2-5; cdr3_nt: TGTGCCAGCAGTGGTCTCTGGGCCCCCCAGGAGACCCAGTACTTC; cdr3_aa: CASSGLWAPQETQYF
v_call: TRBV5-1; clone_size: .; d_call: .; j_call: TRBJ1-1; cdr3_nt: TGCGCCAGCACTGTGGGGGGCACTGAAGCTTTCTTT; cdr3_aa: CASTVGGTEAFF
v_call: TRBV3-1/TRBV3-2; clone_size: .; d_call: TRBD1; j_call: TRBJ2-5; cdr3_nt: TGTGCCAGCAGCCAACTCTCCGGGACAGGGGCCCTTAAGGCGACCCAGTACTTC; cdr3_aa: CASSQLSGTGALKATQYF
v_call: TRBV10-3; clone_size: .; d_call: TRBD2; j_call: TRBJ2-1; cdr3_nt: TGTGCCATCAGTGCCATAGCGGTGGGGGGGGATGAGCAGTTCTTC; cdr3_aa: CAISAIAVGGDEQFF
v_call: TRBV18; clone_size: .; d_call: TRBD1; j_call: TRBJ2-1; cdr3_nt: TGTGCCAGCTCACCAGCGACAGGGGGCGTGAATGAGCAGTTCTTC; cdr3_aa: CASSPATGGVNEQFF
v_call: TRBV11-2; clone_size: .; d_call: .; j_call: TRBJ2-2; cdr3_nt: TGTGCCAGCAGCTCTAGTTTCACCGGGGAGCTGTTTTTT; cdr3_aa: CASSSSFTGELFF
v_call: TRBV19; clone_size: .; d_call: .; j_call: TRBJ2-3; cdr3_nt: TGTGCCAGTAGTATGGGTCCCGGGACACCACGGTATTTT; cdr3_aa: CASSMGPGTPRYF
v_call: TRBV29-1; clone_size: few; d_call: .; j_call: TRBJ1-1; cdr3_nt: TGCAGCGTCTCTTCCCCTGGGGCCACTGAAGCTTTCTTT; cdr3_aa: CSVSSPGATEAFF
v_call: TRBV18; clone_size: .; d_call: .; j_call: TRBJ2-6; cdr3_nt: TGTGCCAGCTCACCACTCAGGGTTGCCGGAACTGGGGCCAACGTCCTGACTTTC; cdr3_aa: CASSPLRVAGTGANVLTF
v_call: TRBV18; clone_size: .; d_call: .; j_call: TRBJ1-3; cdr3_nt: TGTGCCAGCTCACCGTCCAGCGTTCCAGGAAACACCATATATTTT; cdr3_aa: CASSPSSVPGNTIYF
v_call: TRBV10-1; clone_size: .; d_call: .; j_call: TRBJ1-6; cdr3_nt: TGCGCCAGCAGTGAGTTCTTCAGGGATAATAACGATTCACCCCTCCACTTT; cdr3_aa: CASSEFFRDNNDSPLHF
v_call: TRBV19; clone_size: .; d_call: .; j_call: TRBJ2-2; cdr3_nt: TGTGCCAGTAGCCTCTCAGGGGTGGACACCGGGGAGCTGTTTTTT; cdr3_aa: CASSLSGVDTGELFF
v_call: TRBV5-4; clone_size: .; d_call: TRBD1; j_call: TRBJ1-4; cdr3_nt: TGTGCCAGCAGCTTGGGGAACAGGGGAGGTGAAAAACTGTTTTTT; cdr3_aa: CASSLGNRGGEKLFF
v_call: TRBV28; clone_size: .; d_call: .; j_call: TRBJ2-7; cdr3_nt: TGTGCCAGCAGTTCCGTTTATGCCCCCCAGGGGTGGTCCTACGAGCAGTACTTC; cdr3_aa: CASSSVYAPQGWSYEQYF
v_call: TRBV19; clone_size: .; d_call: TRBD1; j_call: TRBJ1-5; cdr3_nt: TGTGCCAGTAGTAGGGGACAGGTCCCCGGTGCCAATCAGCCCCAGCATTTT; cdr3_aa: CASSRGQVPGANQPQHF
v_call: TRBV28; clone_size: .; d_call: .; j_call: TRBJ2-1; cdr3_nt: TGTGCCAGCAGTCTTGCGGGGCCCTCCTACAATGAGCAGTTCTTC; cdr3_aa: CASSLAGPSYNEQFF
v_call: TRBV19; clone_size: .; d_call: .; j_call: TRBJ1-6; cdr3_nt: TGTGCCAGTAGCACTTCCGACAGTCATAATTCACCCCTCCACTTT; cdr3_aa: CASSTSDSHNSPLHF
v_call: TRBV29-1; clone_size: .; d_call: TRBD2; j_call: TRBJ2-1; cdr3_nt: TGCAGCGCAGGGACTAGCGGACGCAATGAGCAGTTCTTC; cdr3_aa: CSAGTSGRNEQFF
v_call: TRBV6-5; clone_size: .; d_call: TRBD1; j_call: TRBJ1-1; cdr3_nt: TGTGCCAGCGAGGGACAGCACTCCACTGAAGCTTTCTTT; cdr3_aa: CASEGQHSTEAFF
v_call: TRBV5-1; clone_size: .; d_call: TRBD2; j_call: TRBJ2-2; cdr3_nt: TGCGCCACCACGACAGGGTATCGACTAGCGGAACCGAACACCGGGGAGCTGTTTTTT; cdr3_aa: CATTTGYRLAEPNTGELFF
v_call: TRBV4-1; clone_size: .; d_call: .; j_call: TRBJ1-2; cdr3_nt: TGCGCCAGCAGCCAAGTTTCGGGGACTTTGGGCAGGATGAGCTACACCTTC; cdr3_aa: CASSQVSGTLGRMSYTF
v_call: TRBV11-2; clone_size: .; d_call: TRBD1; j_call: TRBJ2-7; cdr3_nt: TGTGCCAGCAGCTTACTTGGGGGGAGGACAGGGGGCCACGAGCAGTACTTC; cdr3_aa: CASSLLGGRTGGHEQYF
v_call: TRBV28; clone_size: .; d_call: .; j_call: TRBJ2-2; cdr3_nt: TGTGCCAGCAGTTTATCAGTCTACACCGGGGAGCTGTTTTTT; cdr3_aa: CASSLSVYTGELFF
v_call: TRBV5-4; clone_size: .; d_call: .; j_call: TRBJ1-2; cdr3_nt: TGTGCCAGCAGCTCCGAACAGGGCTACTATGGCTACACCTTC; cdr3_aa: CASSSEQGYYGYTF
v_call: TRBV2; clone_size: .; d_call: TRBD2; j_call: TRBJ2-2; cdr3_nt: TGTGCCAGCAGCTGGCGGAGGGAGGGGACCGGGGAGCTGTTTTTT; cdr3_aa: CASSWRREGTGELFF
v_call: TRBV27; clone_size: .; d_call: .; j_call: TRBJ1-1; cdr3_nt: TGTGCCAGCAGTCGCCCCCCGGAGACTGAAGCTTTCTTT; cdr3_aa: CASSRPPETEAFF
v_call: TRBV28; clone_size: .; d_call: TRBD1; j_call: TRBJ1-5; cdr3_nt: TGTGCCAGCAGTTCTCAACGGACAGGGTATCAGCCCCAGCATTTT; cdr3_aa: CASSSQRTGYQPQHF